This TCR beta chain was recorded in a study of human T cells and chemical hapten exposure. For the study at large: Each patient's scalp received weekly diphenylcyclopropenone throughout the approximately 25-week study. Mostly female, the patients presented with alopecia areata, totalis or universalis. General observations from the study: Having alopecia, donors may respond immunologically unlike healthy people.

Regarding time point: patch test 3, about 24 weeks after DPC sensitization. As for treatment: therapeutic diphenylcyclopropenone sensitization with weekly scalp DPC. This clonotype was counted many times. The antigen is unknown. Within the library, unique molecular identifiers were attached to each individual cDNA molecule. TCRdb fed the RACE reads into MiXCR, producing one record per CDR3 protein. This table holds 82,000 or so distinct CDR3 sequences, under 15% found once. The CDR3 contains 16 residues. Germline-derived CDR1 and CDR2 are MNHNS and SASEGT. The V end lost 0 bases, the J end lost 4 bases, and 16 bases lay between the germline ends.

Here the sequenced sample was whole blood, taken in connection with sensitization to the hapten diphenylcyclopropenone (DPC). The chain carries TRBV6-1 and TRBJ2-7; possibly TRBD1 for D (6 bases). This receptor was identified in a woman between 50 and 59 years old with alopecia areata. Some clones in this sample may be carry-over from other donors' samples. In DNA, the CDR3 is TGTGCCAGCAGTGAAGCGGCAGGGGTTCCTAATTACGAGCAGTACTTC. This codes for CASSEAAGVPNYEQYF.